Presented here are 32 T cell receptor beta chains from one specimen sequenced in a study of early T cells in non-severe SARS-CoV-2 infection. TCRdb analysed the 5' RACE reads with MiXCR anew, one entry per CDR3 protein. The top ten clones hold around 4% of a sample with fewer than 130,000 distinct CDR3 sequences, roughly 12% of them seen once. Material: whole blood, obtained at baseline. These receptors were taken from an adult who was a healthcare worker with PCR-confirmed SARS-CoV-2 infection or an uninfected control (not recorded which).

This clonotype has only a few counts. This chain joins TRBV7-3 and TRBJ1-3; 11 positions match TRBD1. Germline V gene data show CDR1 as SGHTA and CDR2 as FQGTGA. The CDR3 spans 14 residues. V lost 5 bases to trimming and J lost 6 bases; unmatched junction nucleotides: 3. The CDR3 here is CASSPGQGANTIYF. CDR3 sequence (DNA): TGTGCCAGCAGCCCCGGACAGGGGGCAAACACCATATATTTT.

The chain employs TRBV6-2 or TRBV6-3 and TRBJ2-3; 10 positions agree with TRBD2. The CDR3 is 17 residues long. Germline V lookup: CDR1 MNHEY, CDR2 SVGEGT. V was clipped by 3 bases and J by 3 bases; unmatched bases: 9. CDR3 sequence reads: CASSYPIAGGKTDTQYF. The CDR3, as DNA: TGTGCCAGCAGTTATCCTATAGCGGGGGGAAAGACAGATACGCAGTATTTT.

This clonotype was seen a handful of times. The chain is built from TRBV29-1 and TRBJ1-2; unclear D gene. The CDR3 length is 14 residues. V lost 1 base and J lost 4, with 13 bases in between. Germline V gene sequence: CDR1 SQVTM, CDR2 ANQGSEA. The CDR3 coding sequence is TGCAGCGTTGAAGTCGGTGATTTAGGCTATGGCTACACCTTC. Its protein is CSVEVGDLGYGYTF. Full variable domain (missing parts from reference TRBV29-1 and TRBJ1-2): SAVISQKPSRDICQRGTSLTIQCQVDSQVTMMFWYRQQPGQSLTLIATANQGSEATYESGFVIDKFPISRPNLTFSTLTVSNMSPEDSSIYLCSVEVGDLGYGYTFGSGTRLTVV.

In its sample, this clonotype was seen a few times. J is TRBJ1-4 and V is TRBV5-1, with TRBD1 identical over 7 bases. The germline V gene has CDR1 SGHRS and CDR2 YFSETQ. V was pared by 4 bases and J by 2 bases, with 8 bases of the junction left unmatched. This CDR3 has 16 residues. The DNA for the CDR3 is TGCGCCAGCAGCAACGGTCAGGGGGATACTAATGAAAAACTGTTTTTT. Encoded protein: CASSNGQGDTNEKLFF.

This clonotype has more than one count but fewer than ten. The chain couples TRBV7-2 to TRBJ2-5; the D is unclear. Germline assignment: CDR1 SGHTA and CDR2 FQGNSA. The CDR3 runs to 13 residues. Trimming took off 5 bases at V and 2 bases at J, with 9 bases between the two ends. The CDR3 reads CASSAVWQETQYF. DNA for the CDR3: TGTGCCAGCAGCGCGGTATGGCAAGAGACCCAGTACTTC.

DNA of the CDR3: TGCAGTGCTAGGCAACCGACAGGGAAAGGGCAGTACTTC. Protein product: CSARQPTGKGQYF. V gene TRBV20-1 combines with J gene TRBJ2-7; 7 nucleotides agree with TRBD1. The CDR3 is made up of 13 amino acids. Germline V gene data show CDR1 as DFQATT and CDR2 as SNEGSKA (reference sequence). V was pared by 3 bases and J by 9 bases, with 11 bases of the junction left unmatched.

This chain connects TRBV29-1 to TRBJ1-1; D possibly corresponds to TRBD1 (5 bases). Trimming took 6 bases from V and 2 from J, leaving 25 bases between them. This CDR3 region has 17 residues. Germline CDR1 is SQVTM and CDR2 is ANQGSEA. Here the CDR3 DNA reads TGCAGCGTCAACCCGATATCGGGACGGCGGACAAACACTGAAGCTTTCTTT. This gives the protein CSVNPISGRRTNTEAFF.

This clonotype was detected a few times. The V call is TRBV28, the J call TRBJ1-4; TRBD1 agrees at 8 bases. Looked up from germline, CDR1 is MDHEN and CDR2 is SYDVKM. With 5 bases clipped from V and 8 bases from J, the junction kept 10 bases outside the gene matches. The CDR3 contains 15 residues. CDR3 DNA: TGTGCCAGCAGTGCGGTGACAGGGGTGGGCGAAAAACTGTTTTTT. Its protein product is CASSAVTGVGEKLFF.

A few counts support this clonotype. This rearrangement joins TRBV2 to TRBJ1-2; TRBD1 might be the D (6 bases). Trimming pared 4 bases from V and 3 bases from J, leaving 12 bases between. The CDR3 contains 14 residues. Germline V gives CDR1 SNHLY, CDR2 FYNNEI. CDR3 protein: CASSGPGAHYGYTF. CDR3 sequence (DNA): TGTGCCAGCAGTGGTCCGGGGGCCCACTATGGCTACACCTTC.

This clonotype was counted between two and nine times. The V gene is TRBV11-2, the J gene TRBJ2-2, with D possibly TRBD1 on 5 matching bases. Trimming shortened V by 6 bases and J by 6 bases, and 11 bases separated the two germline ends. The V gene's germline CDR1 is SGHAT and CDR2 FQNNGV. CDR3 length: 13 amino acids. CDR3 in amino acids: CASRSQGPGELFF. As DNA, the CDR3 is TGTGCCAGCAGATCGCAGGGCCCCGGGGAGCTGTTTTTT.

The chain has TRBV9 and TRBJ2-1; 8 bases fit TRBD2. The V and J ends lost 1 base and 1 base, in that order; junction bases with no gene match: 7. The CDR3 totals 17 residues. The germline CDR1 and CDR2 sequences are SGDLS and YYNGEE. In DNA form, the CDR3 reads TGTGCCAGCAGCGTATTGGGCGCGGGGGGTTCCTACAATGAGCAGTTCTTC. Its protein product is CASSVLGAGGSYNEQFF.

The chain recombines TRBV12-3 or TRBV12-4 with TRBJ1-5; D unclear. The V and J ends lost 5 bases and 7 bases respectively, with 9 bases between them. The CDR3 covers 12 residues. CDR3 protein: CASSAGSQPQHF. The CDR3 nucleotides are TGTGCCAGCAGTGCGGGGTCCCAGCCCCAGCATTTT.

The V gene is TRBV3-1, the J gene TRBJ2-7, with 9 positions matching TRBD1. Germline V gene sequence: CDR1 LGHDT, CDR2 YNNKEL (reference sequence). The CDR3 covers 17 residues. After removal of 4 bases from V and 5 bases from J, the junction contained 15 bases not matched to a gene. CDR3 amino acids: CASSLEGAGQGSHEQYF. The DNA for the CDR3 is TGTGCCAGCAGCCTAGAAGGTGCGGGACAGGGTTCCCACGAGCAGTACTTC.

There are many counts of this clonotype. The CDR3 coding sequence is TGCGCCAGCAGCTATACACAGGGGAGGAACACTGAAGCTTTCTTT. Translating it yields CASSYTQGRNTEAFF. The chain combines TRBV5-1 with TRBJ1-1; TRBD1 matches 7 bases. The CDR3 loop spans 15 amino acids. Germline CDR1 and CDR2: SGHRS and YFSETQ. With 3 bases clipped from V and 1 base from J, the junction kept 6 bases outside the gene matches.

This clonotype turned up a few times. The chain uses TRBV2 and TRBJ2-3; no definite D call. Germline V gene data show CDR1 as SNHLY and CDR2 as FYNNEI. The CDR3 loop spans 12 amino acids. V was trimmed by 5 bases and J by 0 bases, leaving 3 bases between them. Written as DNA, the CDR3 is TGTGCCAGCAGTATTAGCACAGATACGCAGTATTTT. Its protein is CASSISTDTQYF. Variable domain in full (rest from reference TRBV2 and TRBJ2-3): EPEVTQTPSHQVTQMGQEVILRCVPISNHLYFYWYRQILGQKVEFLVSFYNNEISEKSEIFDDQFSVERPDGSNFTLKIRSTKLEDSAMYFCASSISTDTQYFGPGTRLTVL.

This clonotype has just a few counts. The rearrangement uses TRBV6-6 and TRBJ1-2; no clear D gene. In germline, CDR1 is MNHNY, CDR2 SVGAGI (reference sequence). V lost 2 bases and J 3 bases, leaving 7 bases between the germline ends. CDR3 length: 13 amino acids. The chain's CDR3 is CASSYRQDYGYTF. The CDR3 region has the DNA TGTGCCAGCAGTTACAGACAAGACTATGGCTACACCTTC.

This clonotype was detected a few times. The rearrangement joins TRBV15 to TRBJ2-1, with D maybe TRBD1 (6 bases). The CDR3 sequence is 16 residues long. V dropped 7 bases and J dropped 4 bases, with 20 bases sitting between them. CDR1 LNHNV and CDR2 YYDKDF come from the germline V gene (reference sequence). In DNA, the CDR3 is TGTGCCACCACCGACAGGCGCCTCGTATGGTACAATGAGCAGTTCTTC. It codes for CATTDRRLVWYNEQFF.

This clonotype showed up just a few times. This sequence joins TRBV4-1 and TRBJ2-2, with TRBD1 as a possible D gene (7 bases). V lost 0 bases and J 5 bases, leaving 10 bases between the germline ends. Germline V gives CDR1 MGHRA, CDR2 YSYEKL. This CDR3 comprises 15 residues. Written as DNA, the CDR3 is TGCGCCAGCAGCCAAGAGCCAGGGGGGACCGGGGAGCTGTTTTTT. Translated, it gives CASSQEPGGTGELFF.

The gene calls are TRBV11-2 and TRBJ2-2; D is perhaps TRBD1 (6 bases). The V gene's germline CDR1 is SGHAT and CDR2 FQNNGV. V was shortened by 8 bases and J by 3 bases, with 7 bases between the two germline ends. The CDR3 spans 12 residues. The CDR3 region has the DNA TGTGCCAGCGCAGGGGACACCGGGGAGCTGTTTTTT. The encoded protein is CASAGDTGELFF.

This clonotype has a handful of counts. V and J are TRBV7-3 and TRBJ1-6; D might be TRBD1 (5 bases). CDR3 length: 14 residues. Between the trimmed V and J ends, which lost 4 bases and 13 bases, there was a span of 17 bases. Germline CDR1 is SGHTA and CDR2 is FQGTGA. The CDR3, as DNA: TGTGCCAGCAGCTCAGGATCTTCAGGGATGCCCCTCCACTTT. Translated: CASSSGSSGMPLHF.

There are a few counts of this clonotype. J is TRBJ2-7 and V is TRBV20-1, with no clear D. The V end lost 3 bases, the J end lost 7 bases, and 10 bases lay between the germline ends. This CDR3 spans 11 amino acids. CDR1 and CDR2 (germline): DFQATT, SNEGSKA (reference sequence). The CDR3 loop is CSARVVTEQYF. CDR3 bases: TGCAGTGCTAGGGTGGTGACTGAGCAGTACTTC.

This clonotype showed up many times. The J gene is TRBJ2-1, the V gene TRBV21-1; TRBD1 is the table's D call, not checked against the DNA. TRBV21-1 is described as a pseudogene. The CDR3 covers 15 residues. CDR3 nucleotides: TGTGCCAGCAGCACCCGGGACAGGGTTTCTTCTGAGCAGTTCTTC. Its translation: CASSTRDRVSSEQFF.

The V and J genes are TRBV4-1 and TRBJ1-2; TRBD1 is a possible D gene (5 bases). The germline gives CDR1 MGHRA, CDR2 YSYEKL. V gave up 1 base and J gave up 8 bases, with 14 bases separating them. The CDR3 sequence is 14 residues long. The CDR3 protein is CASSQGSSGDGYTF. CDR3 in DNA: TGCGCCAGCAGCCAAGGATCGTCCGGGGACGGCTACACCTTC.

This clonotype occurred a few times. This sequence joins TRBV6-5 and TRBJ2-1, with TRBD2 as a possible D gene (5 bases). The CDR3 runs 16 residues. V gave up 4 bases and J gave up 0 bases, with 13 bases separating them. Germline V CDR1 and CDR2: MNHEY, SVGAGI. The CDR3 protein is CASSLQRDISYNEQFF. As DNA, the CDR3 is TGTGCCAGCAGTTTACAGAGGGATATCTCCTACAATGAGCAGTTCTTC.

The rearrangement joins TRBV20-1 to TRBJ2-7; 10 bases agree with TRBD1. This CDR3 region has 14 residues. J lost 3 bases, V lost 4 bases, and 6 bases had no gene match. The V gene's germline CDR1 is DFQATT and CDR2 SNEGSKA (reference sequence). CDR3 in amino acids: CSANPRTGGYEQYF. The CDR3 DNA is TGCAGTGCTAATCCGAGGACAGGGGGCTACGAGCAGTACTTC.

This clonotype was seen a few times. This chain links TRBV9 with TRBJ1-3; D remains unclear. Germline values: CDR1 SGDLS, CDR2 YYNGEE. CDR3 length: 14 residues. Trimming stripped 3 bases from V and 0 bases from J, with 7 bases between. CDR3 DNA sequence: TGTGCCAGCAGCGAGACCCACTCTGGAAACACCATATATTTT. It is translated as CASSETHSGNTIYF.

In its sample, this clonotype was seen a few times. The chain employs TRBV29-1 and TRBJ2-3; D unresolved. Deletions cut 0 bases from V and 10 bases from J, with 8 bases between. Germline V gives CDR1 SQVTM, CDR2 ANQGSEA. The CDR3 is 11 residues long. The CDR3 here is CSVEDTLAQYF. In DNA, the CDR3 is TGCAGCGTTGAAGATACCCTGGCGCAGTATTTT.

This clonotype was observed a few times. This chain joins TRBV6-6 and TRBJ2-2; D ambiguous. The CDR3 runs to 14 residues. In germline, CDR1 is MNHNY, CDR2 SVGAGI (reference sequence). Trimming pared 7 bases from V and 6 bases from J, leaving 15 bases between. CDR3 DNA sequence: TGTGCCAGCAAGGCGTCTAACCGAGCCGGGGAGCTGTTTTTT. This translates into CASKASNRAGELFF.

The genes are TRBV29-1 and TRBJ1-3, with 12 bases matching TRBD1. The CDR3 length is 17 residues. With V trimmed by 6 bases and J by 4 bases, 13 bases remained unmatched. CDR1 and CDR2 (germline): SQVTM, ANQGSEA. The CDR3 DNA sequence: TGCAGCGTCTCGTACCCGGGACAGGGGGCTCCAGGAAACACCATATATTTT. Its protein is CSVSYPGQGAPGNTIYF.

V gene TRBV20-1 combines with J gene TRBJ2-5, with TRBD2 matching 14 bases. The germline CDR1 and CDR2 sequences are DFQATT and SNEGSKA (reference sequence). This CDR3 has 15 amino acids. Unmatched junction bases numbered 5, after V lost 3 bases and J lost 5 bases. The chain's CDR3 is CSASGTSGSSETQYF. For the CDR3, the DNA is TGCAGTGCTAGTGGGACTAGCGGGAGTTCGGAGACCCAGTACTTC.

The chain is built from TRBV7-2 and TRBJ1-1; possibly TRBD1 for D (5 bases). Germline assignment: CDR1 SGHTA and CDR2 FQGNSA. This CDR3 has 14 amino acids. Trimming stripped 1 base from V and 8 bases from J, with 14 bases between. DNA for the CDR3: TGTGCCAGCAGCTTAGATTTCGGGACCGTGGAAGCTTTCTTT. It is translated as CASSLDFGTVEAFF.

A few counts support this clonotype. The chain couples TRBV19 to TRBJ1-5; D unresolved. Looked up from germline, CDR1 is LNHDA and CDR2 is SQIVND (reference sequence). The CDR3 sequence is 14 residues long. The ends were cut back, 10 bases at V and 2 bases at J, with 15 bases in the middle. CDR3 DNA sequence: TGTGCCACCACCTGGAAGAGTGGCAATCAGCCCCAGCATTTT. This codes for CATTWKSGNQPQHF.